The 15 T cell receptor beta chains listed next were all sequenced from one sample in a study of T cell responses to AZD1222 COVID-19 vaccine. Only in-frame clones appear in the TCRdb table, and some are missing; sequencing was by immunoSEQ multiplex PCR. The sample has about 170,000 clones; 80% to 90% are singletons. Sample: peripheral blood, taken on day 0 of AZD1222 vaccination. These TCRs come from an adult in good health.

The genes are TRBV5-3 and TRBJ1-5; D gene uncertain. Being an ORF, TRBV5-3 has a function that is uncertain. The CDR3 sequence is 16 residues long. Trimming pared 1 base from V and 0 bases from J, leaving 11 bases between. DNA for the CDR3: TGTGCCAGAAGCTTGATCTGCGACTATAGCAATCAGCCCCAGCATTTT. Translated, it gives CARSLICDYSNQPQHF.

The gene calls are TRBV5-1 and TRBJ2-1, with D unresolved. Trimming removed 1 base at V and 8 bases at J, with 7 bases between. This CDR3 is built from 12 residues. The germline V gene encodes CDR1 SGHRS and CDR2 YFSETQ. For the CDR3, the DNA is TGCGCCAGCAGCTTGCCTCACGATGAGCAGTTCTTC. It translates to CASSLPHDEQFF.

The chain is built from TRBV3-1 (or the pseudogene TRBV3-2) and TRBJ2-1; no clear D gene. Trimming shortened V by 2 bases and J by 5 bases, and 10 bases separated the two germline ends. Germline V CDR1 and CDR2: LGHDT, YNNKEL (reference sequence). The CDR3 runs to 14 residues. This chain's CDR3 is CASSQSLRDNEQFF. DNA of the CDR3: TGTGCCAGCAGCCAAAGTCTTAGAGACAATGAGCAGTTCTTC.

Remarks on this clone: Distinct nucleotide sequences in the sample also encode this CDR3. The chain carries TRBV19 and TRBJ2-1; D not certain. The CDR3 has 12 amino acids. Germline values: CDR1 LNHDA, CDR2 SQIVND (reference sequence). Trimming shortened V by 3 bases and J by 6 bases, and 6 bases separated the two germline ends. The CDR3 loop is CASSILGNEQFF. CDR3 coding DNA: TGTGCCAGTAGTATCCTGGGCAATGAGCAGTTCTTC.

CDR3 sequence: CASSFGFEQFF. The CDR3 nucleotides are TGTGCCAGCAGCTTTGGGTTTGAGCAGTTCTTC. This sequence joins TRBV11-3 and TRBJ2-1; D is undetermined. CDR3 length equals 11 residues. Germline-derived CDR1 and CDR2 are SGHNT and YENEEA. Between the trimmed V and J ends, which lost 3 bases and 9 bases, there was a span of 6 bases.

The table lists this clone with a count of one. This sequence joins TRBV9 and TRBJ2-1, with 12 nucleotides matching TRBD1. This CDR3 has 17 residues. Germline lookup yields CDR1 SGDLS and CDR2 YYNGEE. The V and J ends lost 4 bases and 6 bases, in that order; junction bases with no gene match: 11. The DNA of the CDR3 is TGTGCCAGCAGCAAGGAATTTGGGACAGGGGGCTTCAATGAGCAGTTCTTC. It specifies CASSKEFGTGGFNEQFF.

This clone was found a few times. The chain is built from TRBV21-1 and TRBJ1-5; the table's TRBD1 call for D was not verified on the DNA. TRBV21-1 is marked as a pseudogene. The CDR3 loop spans 19 amino acids. The CDR3 sequence is CASSKGGTGITNSNQPQHF. The CDR3 nucleotides read TGTGCCAGCAGCAAAGGGGGGACAGGAATAACTAATAGCAATCAGCCCCAGCATTTT.

This clone has a single count. DNA of the CDR3: TGTGCCACCCGCGACAGGGACGATCAGCCCCAGCATTTT. This gives the protein CATRDRDDQPQHF. This sequence joins TRBV24-1 and TRBJ1-5, with 7 nucleotides matching TRBD1. Germline V CDR1 and CDR2: KGHDR, SFDVKD. V trimming: 9 bases; J trimming: 5 bases; junction bases outside the gene matches: 6. The CDR3 has 13 amino acids.

The chain combines TRBV6-5 with TRBJ2-7; a weak D match, TRBD1 (5 bases). Germline V CDR1 and CDR2: MNHEY, SVGAGI. V dropped 7 bases and J dropped 4 bases, with 17 bases sitting between them. This CDR3 region has 14 residues. DNA of the CDR3: TGTGCCAGCACCTCGAGGTCAGGGCCTTACGAGCAGTACTTC. As protein: CASTSRSGPYEQYF.

The V gene is TRBV19, the J gene TRBJ1-1; the match to TRBD1 covers 10 bases. Germline-derived CDR1 and CDR2 are LNHDA and SQIVND (reference sequence). The CDR3 loop spans 17 amino acids. V shed 3 bases, J shed 2 bases, and the junction held 9 bases outside the gene matches. CDR3: CASSIGTGVLGNTEAFF. DNA of the CDR3: TGTGCCAGTAGTATCGGGACAGGGGTCTTAGGAAACACTGAAGCTTTCTTT.

The chain combines TRBV4-3 with TRBJ1-6, with D possibly TRBD1 on 5 matching bases. Germline CDR1 and CDR2: LGHNA and YSLEER. This CDR3 spans 16 amino acids. V dropped 0 bases and J dropped 3 bases, with 9 bases sitting between them. CDR3 sequence reads: CASSQDPGHYNSPLHF. The CDR3 bases are TGCGCCAGCAGCCAAGATCCAGGACACTATAATTCACCCCTCCACTTT.

J is TRBJ2-3 and V is TRBV3-1 (or the pseudogene TRBV3-2); 12 nucleotides agree with TRBD1. The CDR3 sequence is 17 residues long. V lost 4 bases, J lost 4 bases, and 9 bases stayed unmatched. Germline assignment: CDR1 LGHDT and CDR2 YNNKEL (reference sequence). The CDR3 is CASSRRRGTGGADTQYF. CDR3 nucleotides: TGTGCCAGCAGCCGCCGAAGAGGGACAGGGGGCGCAGATACGCAGTATTTT.

V and J are TRBV7-9 and TRBJ1-6; D unclear. The V and J ends lost 8 bases and 8 bases respectively, with 7 bases between them. The CDR3 consists of 11 residues. Per the germline V gene, CDR1 is SEHNR and CDR2 is FQNEAQ (reference sequence). For the CDR3, the DNA is TGTGCCAGCTCCCGGGATTCACCCCTCCACTTT. Its protein is CASSRDSPLHF. Full variable domain (missing parts from reference TRBV7-9 and TRBJ1-6): DTGVSQNPRHKITKRGQNVTFRCDPISEHNRLYWYRQTLGQGPEFLTYFQNEAQLEKSRLLSDRFSAERPKGSFSTLEIQRTEQGDSAMYLCASSRDSPLHFGNGTRLTVT.

This chain links TRBV7-9 with TRBJ1-2, with a possible D match to TRBD1 (5 bases). Germline V gene lookup returns CDR1 SEHNR and CDR2 FQNEAQ (reference sequence). V lost 5 bases and J lost 0, with 19 bases in between. The CDR3 runs to 17 residues. The CDR3 here is CASSGQDGPPANYGYTF. The CDR3 DNA reads TGTGCCAGCAGCGGACAAGACGGACCGCCAGCTAACTATGGCTACACCTTC.

The chain joins TRBV19 to TRBJ1-1, with 7 bases aligning to TRBD1. After removal of 2 bases from V and 2 bases from J, the junction contained 8 bases not matched to a gene. The CDR3 contains 16 residues. CDR1 is LNHDA and CDR2 is SQIVND in the germline V gene (reference sequence). Written as DNA, the CDR3 is TGTGCCAGTAGTATATACTCGACAGGGATAAACACTGAAGCTTTCTTT. This translates into CASSIYSTGINTEAFF. The entire variable domain, with the rest obtained from reference TRBV19 and TRBJ1-1, is as follows: DGGITQSPKYLFRKEGQNVTLSCEQNLNHDAMYWYRQDPGQGLRLIYYSQIVNDFQKGDIAEGYSVSREKKESFPLTVTSAQKNPTAFYLCASSIYSTGINTEAFFGQGTRLTVV.